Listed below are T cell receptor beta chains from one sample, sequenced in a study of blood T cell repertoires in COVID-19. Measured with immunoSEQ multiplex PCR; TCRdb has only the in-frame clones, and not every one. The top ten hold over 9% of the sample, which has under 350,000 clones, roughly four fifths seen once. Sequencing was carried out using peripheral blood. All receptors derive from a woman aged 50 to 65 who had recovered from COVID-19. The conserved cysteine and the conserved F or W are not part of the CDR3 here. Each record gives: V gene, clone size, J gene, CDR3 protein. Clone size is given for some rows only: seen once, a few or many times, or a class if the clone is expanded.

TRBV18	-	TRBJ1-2	ASSPRQGAYGYT
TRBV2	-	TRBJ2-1	ASSEAIGLQVRRNEQF
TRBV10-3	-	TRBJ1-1	AISTGGRNTEAF
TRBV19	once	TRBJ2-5	ASSIDSGGVGQETQY
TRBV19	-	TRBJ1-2	ASSTAGTANYGYT
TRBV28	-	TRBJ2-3	ASSRGQGSDTQY
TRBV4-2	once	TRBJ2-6	ASSQDYRDRGHDGANVLT
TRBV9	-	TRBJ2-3	ASSPRGIGGEDTQY
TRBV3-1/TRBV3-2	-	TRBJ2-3	ASSQLRTSGGRTDTQY
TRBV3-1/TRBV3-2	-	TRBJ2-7	ASSQRGGAYEQY
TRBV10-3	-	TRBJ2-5	AISEQGEAGETQY
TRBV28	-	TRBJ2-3	ASSLPGKAYGTQY
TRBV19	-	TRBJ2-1	ASSSGRPGVASGPGSEF
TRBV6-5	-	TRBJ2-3	ASSYGTGFPTQY
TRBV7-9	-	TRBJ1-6	ASSSGTGGSSPLH
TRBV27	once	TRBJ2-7	ASTTGGGAYEQY
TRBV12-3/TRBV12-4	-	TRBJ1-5	ASSSLYQPQH
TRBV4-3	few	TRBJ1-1	ASSQTQNTEAF
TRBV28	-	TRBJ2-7	ASSPGVAGKYDEQY
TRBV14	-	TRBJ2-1	ASSHPIRDRGRNSYNEQF